A single sample is the source of the 22 T cell receptor beta chains below, sequenced in a study of blood T cell repertoires in COVID-19. The table came from immunoSEQ multiplex PCR; TCRdb's copy has only in-frame clones and leaves some out. This repertoire shows 200,000 to 250,000 clones, around 80% found once; its top ten account for 1.5% to 2%. Material for sequencing was PBMCs or T cells enriched from blood (not recorded which). Receptors were obtained from a man aged 60 to 75 who had recovered from COVID-19.

This clone was observed a few times. The J gene is TRBJ1-2, the V gene TRBV7-8; D unclear. Germline assignment: CDR1 SGHVS and CDR2 FQNEAQ. The CDR3 has 13 amino acids. The V gene lost 5 bases and the J gene lost 5 bases, with 12 bases spanning the gap. CDR3 DNA: TGTGCCAGCAGCCTACGGGAGGAATATGGCTACACCTTC. It encodes CASSLREEYGYTF.

V usage is TRBV10-1 and J usage is TRBJ2-1, with 7 bases aligning to TRBD2. CDR1 and CDR2 (germline): WNHNN, SYGVQD (reference sequence). V was pared by 0 bases and J by 4 bases, with 6 bases of the junction left unmatched. This CDR3 contains 16 residues. CDR3 region: CASSESGGSQYNEQFF. The CDR3 DNA follows: TGCGCCAGCAGTGAGTCGGGCGGGAGTCAATACAATGAGCAGTTCTTC.

The J gene is TRBJ2-7, the V gene TRBV7-8; 8 bases fit TRBD2. CDR1 and CDR2 from the germline V gene are SGHVS and FQNEAQ. There are 15 residues in the CDR3. Trimming took 5 bases from V and 0 from J; bases not matched to a gene: 6. The CDR3 spells CASSLLAGSSYEQYF. The CDR3 DNA sequence: TGTGCCAGCAGCCTGTTAGCGGGGAGCTCCTACGAGCAGTACTTC.

The chain uses TRBV19 and TRBJ1-5; 10 bases are shared with TRBD1. V gave up 4 bases and J gave up 4 bases; unmatched junction bases: 1. Germline CDR1 reads LNHDA; CDR2 reads SQIVND (reference sequence). This CDR3 is 14 amino acids long. The CDR3 DNA is TGTGCCAGTAGTAGGGACAGGGGAAATCAGCCCCAGCATTTT. This translates into CASSRDRGNQPQHF.

This chain links TRBV6-5 with TRBJ1-1, with D possibly being TRBD1 (5 bases). This CDR3 region has 13 residues. Germline V gene lookup returns CDR1 MNHEY and CDR2 SVGAGI. Trimming took off 4 bases at V and 10 bases at J, with 16 bases between the two ends. CDR3 residues: CASSSDGTGGAFF. The CDR3, as DNA: TGTGCCAGCAGTTCAGACGGGACGGGGGGAGCTTTCTTT.

The V and J genes are TRBV18 and TRBJ1-4; unclear D gene. V lost 3 bases, J lost 0 bases, and 8 bases lay in between. In germline, CDR1 is KGHSH, CDR2 LQKENI. The CDR3 contains 15 residues. The CDR3 is CASSPVASTNEKLFF. The CDR3 DNA is TGTGCCAGCTCACCGGTGGCCTCAACTAATGAAAAACTGTTTTTT.

Here the CDR3 DNA reads TGCGCCAGCAGCAGAGACAGGGGGCGAGTACAAGAAGCTTTCTTT. This sequence encodes CASSRDRGRVQEAFF. The V gene is TRBV5-1, the J gene TRBJ1-1, with 10 bases identical to TRBD1. Per germline, CDR1 SGHRS and CDR2 YFSETQ. With 4 bases clipped from V and 8 bases from J, the junction kept 11 bases outside the gene matches. The CDR3 loop spans 15 amino acids.

The chain recombines TRBV11-3 with TRBJ1-4; 9 nucleotides match TRBD1. Trimming removed 5 bases from V and 2 bases from J; junction bases left unmatched: 9. Germline assignment: CDR1 SGHNT and CDR2 YENEEA. CDR3 size: 17 residues. The CDR3 reads CASSPGWDRATNEKLFF. Here the CDR3 DNA reads TGTGCCAGCAGCCCTGGGTGGGACAGGGCCACTAATGAAAAACTGTTTTTT.

V usage is TRBV2 and J usage is TRBJ1-2; D is ambiguous. CDR1 is SNHLY, CDR2 FYNNEI, per germline. The CDR3 totals 14 residues. The V end lost 0 bases, the J end lost 8 bases, and 13 bases lay between the germline ends. The CDR3 bases are TGTGCCAGCAGTGAAGCGCTTCGAGGGTTCGGCTACACCTTC. Amino acid sequence: CASSEALRGFGYTF.

The V and J genes are TRBV29-1 and TRBJ2-7; 9 bases are shared with TRBD1. Germline V CDR1 and CDR2: SQVTM, ANQGSEA. This CDR3 spans 13 amino acids. V shed 6 bases and J 1 base; nucleotides not matched to a gene: 4. CDR3 protein: CSVGTGISYEQYF. CDR3 in DNA: TGCAGCGTCGGGACAGGGATATCCTACGAGCAGTACTTC.

A single count supports this clone. The chain joins TRBV29-1 to TRBJ2-6; D may be TRBD2 (6 bases). Germline V gene lookup returns CDR1 SQVTM and CDR2 ANQGSEA. The CDR3 covers 17 residues. Trimming left V 0 bases short and J 0 bases short, with 12 bases between. CDR3 DNA: TGCAGCGTTGAAGATGGGACTTACAACTCTGGGGCCAACGTCCTGACTTTC. This gives the protein CSVEDGTYNSGANVLTF.

The V call is TRBV11-2, the J call TRBJ2-3; a possible D gene is TRBD2 (7 bases). This CDR3 is 15 amino acids long. The germline V gene encodes CDR1 SGHAT and CDR2 FQNNGV. V was trimmed by 5 bases and J by 1 base, leaving 13 bases between them. The CDR3 reads CASSVTGGRTDTQYF. The CDR3 DNA sequence: TGTGCCAGCAGCGTCACGGGGGGCCGCACAGATACGCAGTATTTT.

A few counts support this clone. This chain joins TRBV19 and TRBJ1-2, with TRBD1 matching over 8 bases. The germline V gene has CDR1 LNHDA and CDR2 SQIVND (reference sequence). Trimming at V came to 5 bases and at J to 7 bases, leaving 0 bases not matched to a gene. CDR3 length equals 11 residues. The chain's CDR3 is CASSDRGGYTF. The CDR3 DNA sequence: TGTGCCAGTAGTGACAGGGGTGGCTACACCTTC.

In regard to this clone: The junction departs from germline at one end; a sequencing error may be responsible. The chain is built from TRBV24-1 and TRBJ2-7; D is unresolved. This CDR3 is built from 11 residues. Per the germline V gene, CDR1 is KGHDR and CDR2 is SFDVKD. Here the CDR3 DNA reads TGTGCCACAAGTGACCGCTACGAGCAGTACTTC. Translation gives CATSDRYEQYF.

This chain uses TRBV19 with TRBJ1-6; D is unclear. Germline loops: CDR1 LNHDA, CDR2 SQIVND (reference sequence). The CDR3 consists of 14 residues. With 5 bases removed from V and 9 bases from J, the gap between germline ends came to 14 bases. CDR3 DNA sequence: TGTGCCAGTAGTCGCGCTCCTCCGGGTTCACCCCTCCACTTT. Translating it yields CASSRAPPGSPLHF. Complete variable domain (other parts from reference TRBV19 and TRBJ1-6): DGGITQSPKYLFRKEGQNVTLSCEQNLNHDAMYWYRQDPGQGLRLIYYSQIVNDFQKGDIAEGYSVSREKKESFPLTVTSAQKNPTAFYLCASSRAPPGSPLHFGNGTRLTVT.

This sequence joins TRBV6-5 and TRBJ2-7; TRBD1 might be the D (5 bases). The germline V gene has CDR1 MNHEY and CDR2 SVGAGI. The CDR3 consists of 13 residues. V lost 5 bases and J lost 2, with 10 bases in between. CDR3 in amino acids: CASSPDSTYEQYF. The CDR3, as DNA: TGTGCCAGCAGTCCAGACAGTACCTACGAGCAGTACTTC.

In this sample, this clone turned up a few times. V and J are TRBV4-2 and TRBJ1-4; no reliable D call. Looked up from germline, CDR1 is LGHNA and CDR2 is YNFKEQ. V dropped 1 base and J dropped 6 bases, with 9 bases sitting between them. This CDR3 contains 14 residues. Here the CDR3 reads CASSQANRDEKLFF. CDR3 sequence (DNA): TGTGCCAGCAGCCAAGCGAACAGAGATGAAAAACTGTTTTTT.

This clone appeared a single time. The J gene is TRBJ1-2, the V gene TRBV27, with 7 bases aligning to TRBD1. CDR1 and CDR2 (germline): MNHEY, SMNVEV (reference sequence). The trim removed 5 bases at V and 4 bases at J, leaving 4 bases unmatched. CDR3 size: 13 residues. This chain's CDR3 is CASSKSGGYGYTF. The DNA of the CDR3 is TGTGCCAGCAGTAAGTCAGGGGGCTATGGCTACACCTTC.

The V and J genes are TRBV2 and TRBJ2-5, with 12 bases lining up with TRBD2. This CDR3 is built from 15 residues. The J segment lost 1 base and the V segment lost 3 bases, leaving 0 bases of the junction unmatched. CDR1 is SNHLY and CDR2 is FYNNEI in the germline V gene. The CDR3 nucleotides read TGTGCCAGCAGTGAGACTAGCGGGGGCCAAGAGACCCAGTACTTC. Its protein product is CASSETSGGQETQYF.

The CDR3 coding sequence is TGTGCCAGCAGCGTAGCAGGGATTTCTGGAAACACCATATATTTT. It specifies CASSVAGISGNTIYF. The chain combines TRBV9 with TRBJ1-3; D possibly corresponds to TRBD1 (5 bases). CDR1 and CDR2 (germline): SGDLS, YYNGEE. The ends were cut back, 0 bases at V and 1 base at J, with 8 bases in the middle. The length of the CDR3 is 15 residues.

J is TRBJ2-2 and V is TRBV10-3, with 7 bases fitting TRBD1. Germline CDR1 is ENHRY and CDR2 is SYGVKD. This CDR3 has 16 amino acids. V dropped 4 bases and J dropped 1; count of bases not matched to a gene: 6. CDR3 amino acids: CAISALGTENTGELFF. In nucleotides, the CDR3 is TGTGCCATCAGTGCTCTAGGGACAGAGAACACCGGGGAGCTGTTTTTT.

V usage is TRBV6-5 and J usage is TRBJ1-5; 8 nucleotides match TRBD1. The CDR3 totals 13 residues. J lost 4 bases, V lost 11 bases, and 7 bases had no gene match. Germline values: CDR1 MNHEY, CDR2 SVGAGI. CDR3 protein: CAAGQGRNQPQHF. The DNA for the CDR3 is TGTGCCGCCGGACAGGGCCGTAATCAGCCCCAGCATTTT.